Listed below are T cell receptor beta chains from one sample, sequenced in a study of cytomegalovirus exposure and HLA in healthy donors. Clones were read by immunoSEQ multiplex PCR, and TCRdb kept only the in-frame ones, dropping some. Among about 120,000 clones listed, about three quarters were seen once. The sequenced sample was PBMCs. The receptors stem from a man in his fifties or sixties in good health and CMV-seropositive. The CDR3 runs from the conserved cysteine through the conserved F or W. The D gene is left open where the match is weak. For some rows the clone size is stated as once, few or many, or as a class when expanded; others skip it.

D | J | V | size | DNA | CDR3
. | TRBJ2-3 | TRBV6-5 | . | TGTGCCAGCAGACTTCAGCGGGCAAGCACAGATACGCAGTATTTT | CASRLQRASTDTQYF
. | TRBJ1-1 | TRBV5-1 | . | TGCGCCAGCAGCTGGAGGGGGGGCTTAACTGAAGCTTTCTTT | CASSWRGGLTEAFF
. | TRBJ2-5 | TRBV29-1 | . | TGCAGCGTTGGGCAACAGGGGACTAGAGAGACCCAGTACTTC | CSVGQQGTRETQYF
TRBD2 | TRBJ2-7 | TRBV28 | . | TGTGCCAGCAGTTCCCCAGGGTCGCCTCGTAGCGGGAGAGAAGAGCAGTACTTC | CASSSPGSPRSGREEQYF
TRBD1 | TRBJ2-2 | TRBV5-1 | . | TGCGCCAGCAGCCAGGGGGACACCGTTTACACCGGGGAGCTGTTTTTT | CASSQGDTVYTGELFF
TRBD1 | TRBJ1-2 | TRBV9 | . | TGTGCCAGCAGCGCGGGACAGGGAGACTATGGCTACACCTTC | CASSAGQGDYGYTF
TRBD1 | TRBJ1-1 | TRBV25-1 | . | TGTGCCAGCTCGGTACCGGGACAGGGGCCGGGCACTGAAGCTTTCTTT | CASSVPGQGPGTEAFF
. | TRBJ2-1 | TRBV29-1 | . | TGCAGCGTTGAAGGAGCGCAACCGGACTCCTACAATGAGCAGTTCTTC | CSVEGAQPDSYNEQFF
. | TRBJ2-1 | TRBV9 | once | TGTGCCAGCAGCGTAGATACACAGGTGACCTACAATGAGCAGTTCTTC | CASSVDTQVTYNEQFF
TRBD2 | TRBJ2-1 | TRBV28 | . | TGTGCCAGCAGTTATGCGGGGGCCTACAATGAGCAGTTCTTC | CASSYAGAYNEQFF
. | TRBJ1-5 | TRBV19 | . | TGTGCCAGTAAAGGGAGGGGCCCTAGCAATCAGCCCCAGCATTTT | CASKGRGPSNQPQHF
TRBD2 | TRBJ2-5 | TRBV7-6 | . | TGTGCCAGCAGCTTTCGTGCAGCGGGGGATCAAGAGACCCAGTACTTC | CASSFRAAGDQETQYF
. | TRBJ2-2 | TRBV29-1 | once | TGCAGCGTCGCCAGGGTGATCGGGGAGCTGTTTTTT | CSVARVIGELFF
. | TRBJ1-1 | TRBV19 | . | TGTGCCAGTAGTGCCAGCAGGAGGTCTGAAGCTTTCTTT | CASSASRRSEAFF
TRBD2 | TRBJ2-7 | TRBV5-1 | . | TGCGCCAGCAGCTTGGATGGCGGGGGGTACGAGCAGTACTTC | CASSLDGGGYEQYF
. | TRBJ2-7 | TRBV6-4 | many | TGTGCCAGCAGATCCCAGTGGCACGAGCAGTACTTC | CASRSQWHEQYF
. | TRBJ1-2 | TRBV5-1 | . | TGCGCCAGCAGCTCGGGGGGGTCTCGAGGCTACACCTTC | CASSSGGSRGYTF
. | TRBJ1-3 | TRBV5-1 | . | TGCGCCAGCAGCTTGGGGCACGGGGGAAACACCATATATTTT | CASSLGHGGNTIYF
. | TRBJ1-1 | TRBV28 | few | TGTGCCAGCAATCCGAGGATGAACACTGAAGCTTTCTTT | CASNPRMNTEAFF
. | TRBJ1-2 | TRBV7-3 | . | TGTGCCAGCAGCAAGCGGACAGCGCAGGGAGGCTACACCTTC | CASSKRTAQGGYTF
. | TRBJ1-6 | TRBV6-1 | . | TGTGCCAGCAGTGAAGGCTTCGGGTACGTCAATTCACCCCTCCACTTT | CASSEGFGYVNSPLHF
TRBD1 | TRBJ1-2 | TRBV10-3 | . | TGTGCCATCAGGGGGACAGGGTTGTCCTATGGCCACACCTTC | CAIRGTGLSYGHTF
TRBD1 | TRBJ1-5 | TRBV9 | once | TGTGCCAGCAGCGAACAGGGGGCAGGCCAGCCCCAGCATTTT | CASSEQGAGQPQHF
TRBD1 | TRBJ1-2 | TRBV7-2 | . | TGTGCCAGCAGCCCCAGGACAGGGATCCCTAGAATGGAGTATGGCTACACCTTC | CASSPRTGIPRMEYGYTF
TRBD1 | TRBJ1-1 | TRBV5-1 | . | TGCGCCAGCAGCGCGGCAGGGGGAGAAACTGAAGCTTTCTTT | CASSAAGGETEAFF
. | TRBJ1-6 | TRBV5-6 | . | TGTGCCAGCAGCTTGGGCAGGGTCCATAATTCACCCCTCCACTTT | CASSLGRVHNSPLHF
TRBD1 | TRBJ2-1 | TRBV5-1 | . | TGCGCCAGCAGCTTGGAGCAGGGGGCATTCTACAATGAGCAGTTCTTC | CASSLEQGAFYNEQFF
. | TRBJ1-6 | TRBV21-1 | . | TGTGCCAGCAGCACTCTGAGACAGGGAAATTCACCCCTCCACTTT | CASSTLRQGNSPLHF
. | TRBJ1-1 | TRBV5-1 | . | TGCGCCAGCAGCTTTACTGAACTGACAGGAGAAGCTTTCTTT | CASSFTELTGEAFF
. | TRBJ2-1 | TRBV9 | . | TGTGCCAGCACCTCAAGTACGGGAGCTTGGCAGTTCTTC | CASTSSTGAWQFF